Here is one T cell receptor (beta chain) with its context. This record belongs to a study of OX40 agonist ivuxolimab in advanced cancers. CDR1 is LNHDA, CDR2 SQIVND, per germline (reference sequence). CDR3 size: 16 residues. V shed 7 bases and J shed 4 bases, with 19 bases lying between them. Produced via immunoSEQ multiplex PCR; TCRdb's table is partial and in-frame only. The data hold about 90,000 clones, with approximately 90% observed a single time. The starting material was CD4+ or CD8+ T cells sorted from blood, obtained in a trial of the OX40 agonist ivuxolimab. The V gene is TRBV19, the J gene TRBJ1-4; D remains ambiguous. This sequence originates from an adult with an advanced solid tumor such as melanoma, head and neck, liver or kidney cancer. The chain's CDR3 is CASMEWAGGNNEKLFF. Written as DNA, the CDR3 is TGTGCCAGTATGGAGTGGGCAGGAGGAAATAATGAAAAACTGTTTTTT.